The rows below give T cell receptor beta chains drawn from one sample of a study of CD8+ T cells in alopecia areata. Measured with immunoSEQ multiplex PCR; TCRdb has only the in-frame clones, and not every one. The table includes 150,000 to 200,000 clones, more than 55% detected once. The sequences come from CD4+ T cells sorted from blood, collected at approximately week 49, from a patient treated with tofacitinib. These receptors originate from a human donor with alopecia areata. The CDR3 runs from the conserved cysteine through the conserved F or W. D genes are given only for firm matches. For some rows the clone size is stated as once, few or many, or as a class when expanded; others skip it.

D	size	V	J	CDR3	DNA
-	few	TRBV9	TRBJ1-2	CASTQGIEGVSYTF	TGTGCCAGCACCCAAGGGATAGAGGGCGTAAGCTACACCTTC
TRBD1	-	TRBV5-1	TRBJ1-2	CASRLGQDHYGYTF	TGCGCCAGCAGACTGGGACAGGACCACTATGGCTACACCTTC
-	-	TRBV5-6	TRBJ2-2	CASSLFTANAGELFF	TGTGCCAGCAGCTTGTTTACGGCCAACGCCGGGGAGCTGTTTTTT
-	once	TRBV5-1	TRBJ2-1	CASSWGAVSSYNEQFF	TGCGCCAGCAGCTGGGGGGCAGTGAGCTCCTACAATGAGCAGTTCTTC
-	-	TRBV12-5	TRBJ1-5	CASGLVNQPQHF	TGTGCTAGTGGTTTGGTAAATCAGCCCCAGCATTTT
-	-	TRBV30	TRBJ1-5	CAWSGAGGQPQHF	TGTGCCTGGAGTGGGGCAGGTGGACAGCCCCAGCATTTT
TRBD2	-	TRBV5-1	TRBJ2-3	CASSGRVARPHTDTQYF	TGCGCCAGCAGCGGGAGGGTCGCCCGTCCCCACACAGATACGCAGTATTTT
-	few	TRBV29-1	TRBJ2-7	CSALHGTPSYEQYF	TGCAGCGCTTTGCACGGGACACCCTCCTACGAGCAGTACTTC
TRBD1	-	TRBV6-1	TRBJ2-2	CASNRQGAAGELFF	TGTGCCAGCAACAGACAGGGGGCTGCGGGGGAGCTGTTTTTT
-	-	TRBV4-3	TRBJ1-2	CASSQDRPKNYGYTF	TGCGCCAGCAGCCAAGATAGGCCAAAAAACTATGGCTACACCTTC
TRBD1	-	TRBV5-1	TRBJ2-1	CASSTGNRGNEQFF	TGCGCCAGCAGCACCGGAAACAGGGGTAATGAGCAGTTCTTC